This TCR beta chain originates from a study of T-cell reconstitution after alpha-beta-depleted transplantation in children. This CDR3 spans 14 amino acids. The V gene's germline CDR1 is SGHTA and CDR2 FQGNSA. Trimming removed 3 bases from V and 4 bases from J, with 12 bases in between. This clonotype was seen a few times. For TCRbeta, the library was prepared with unique molecular identifiers. One entry per CDR3 protein results from TCRdb running MiXCR on the PCR reads. Of around 480,000 distinct CDR3 sequences in the sample, 32% were seen once. The rearrangement joins TRBV7-2 to TRBJ1-1; D unresolved. This specimen consisted of PBMCs from the stem cell graft donor, obtained from the stem cell graft. The source of this sequence is a human donor who donated a stem cell graft to a child with aplastic anemia. CDR3 in amino acids: CASSFVNAGTEAFF. CDR3 DNA: TGTGCCAGCAGCTTTGTCAACGCAGGCACTGAAGCTTTCTTT.